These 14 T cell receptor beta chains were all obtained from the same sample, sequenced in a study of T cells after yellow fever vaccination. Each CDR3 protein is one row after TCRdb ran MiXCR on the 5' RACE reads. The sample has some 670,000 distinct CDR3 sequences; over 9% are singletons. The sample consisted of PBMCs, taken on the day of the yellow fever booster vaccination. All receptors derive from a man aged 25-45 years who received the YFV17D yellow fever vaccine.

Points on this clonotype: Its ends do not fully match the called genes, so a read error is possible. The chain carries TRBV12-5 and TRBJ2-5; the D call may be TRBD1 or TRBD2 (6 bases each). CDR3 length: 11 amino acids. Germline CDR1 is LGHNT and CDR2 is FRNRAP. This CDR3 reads CASRGQETQHF. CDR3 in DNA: TGTGCTAGCCGGGGGCAAGAGACCCAGCACTTC.

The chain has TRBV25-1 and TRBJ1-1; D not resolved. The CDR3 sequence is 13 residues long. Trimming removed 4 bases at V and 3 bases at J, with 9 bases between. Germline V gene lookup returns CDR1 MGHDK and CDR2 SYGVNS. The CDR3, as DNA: TGTGCCAGCAGTGGGGGTCCGGACACTGAAGCTTTCTTT. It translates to CASSGGPDTEAFF.

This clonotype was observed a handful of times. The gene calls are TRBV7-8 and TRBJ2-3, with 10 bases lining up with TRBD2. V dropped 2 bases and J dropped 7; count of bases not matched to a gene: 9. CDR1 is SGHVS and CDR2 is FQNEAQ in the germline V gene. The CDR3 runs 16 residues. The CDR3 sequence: CASSLPLAGGRYTQYF. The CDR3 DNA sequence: TGTGCCAGCAGCTTACCCTTAGCGGGAGGTCGATATACGCAGTATTTT.

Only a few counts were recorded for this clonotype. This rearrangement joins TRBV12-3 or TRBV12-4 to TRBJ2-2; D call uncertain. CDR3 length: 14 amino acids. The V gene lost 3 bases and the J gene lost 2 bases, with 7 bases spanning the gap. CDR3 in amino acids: CASSLGINTGELFF. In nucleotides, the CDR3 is TGTGCCAGCAGTTTGGGGATCAACACCGGGGAGCTGTTTTTT.

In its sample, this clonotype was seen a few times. The CDR3 DNA is TGTGCCACGAGTGGGGCCAACGTCCTGACTTTC. Its translation is CATSGANVLTF. V usage is TRBV19 and J usage is TRBJ2-6; D is undetermined. The CDR3 contains 11 residues. Germline V gene lookup returns CDR1 LNHDA and CDR2 SQIVND (reference sequence). Trimming removed 10 bases at V and 3 bases at J, with 4 bases between.

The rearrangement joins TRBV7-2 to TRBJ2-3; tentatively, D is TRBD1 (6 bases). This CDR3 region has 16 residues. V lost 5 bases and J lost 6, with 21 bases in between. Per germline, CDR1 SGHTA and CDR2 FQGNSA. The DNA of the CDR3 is TGTGCCAGCAGCCCACAGGTGACCAGGGGTGCGGATACGCAGTATTTT. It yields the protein CASSPQVTRGADTQYF.

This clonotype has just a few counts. CDR3 in amino acids: CASRTENTEAFF. As DNA, the CDR3 is TGTGCTAGCCGGACAGAGAACACTGAAGCTTTCTTT. This chain joins TRBV12-5 and TRBJ1-1; D possibly corresponds to TRBD1 (6 bases). The germline CDR1 and CDR2 sequences are LGHNT and FRNRAP. V lost 9 bases and J 1 base, leaving 9 bases between the germline ends. The CDR3 spans 12 residues.

For the CDR3, the DNA is TGTGCCAGCAGTTTATCTTCTAGCGGGACCTACAATGAGCAGTTCTTC. This gives the protein CASSLSSSGTYNEQFF. The rearrangement joins TRBV27 to TRBJ2-1, with TRBD2 matching 9 bases. With 0 bases clipped from V and 2 bases from J, the junction kept 2 bases outside the gene matches. The germline CDR1 and CDR2 sequences are MNHEY and SMNVEV (reference sequence). This CDR3 spans 16 amino acids.

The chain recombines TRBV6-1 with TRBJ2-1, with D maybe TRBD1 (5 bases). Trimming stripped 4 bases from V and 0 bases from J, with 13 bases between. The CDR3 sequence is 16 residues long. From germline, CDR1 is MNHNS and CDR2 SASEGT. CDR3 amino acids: CASSGRQLSSYNEQFF. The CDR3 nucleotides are TGTGCCAGCAGTGGGAGACAGTTGAGCTCCTACAATGAGCAGTTCTTC.

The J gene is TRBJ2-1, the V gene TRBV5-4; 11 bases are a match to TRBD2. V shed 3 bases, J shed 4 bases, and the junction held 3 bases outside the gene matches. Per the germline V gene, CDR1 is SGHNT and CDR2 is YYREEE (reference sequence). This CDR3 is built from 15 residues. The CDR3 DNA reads TGTGCCAGCAGCTCCGCTAGCGGGGGGTACAATGAGCAGTTCTTC. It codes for CASSSASGGYNEQFF.

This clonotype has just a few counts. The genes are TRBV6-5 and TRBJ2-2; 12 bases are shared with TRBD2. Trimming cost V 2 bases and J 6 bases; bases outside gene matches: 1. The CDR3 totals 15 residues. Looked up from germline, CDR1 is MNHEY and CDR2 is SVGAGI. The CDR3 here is CASSYGLAGPGELFF. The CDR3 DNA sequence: TGTGCCAGCAGTTACGGACTAGCGGGACCCGGGGAGCTGTTTTTT.

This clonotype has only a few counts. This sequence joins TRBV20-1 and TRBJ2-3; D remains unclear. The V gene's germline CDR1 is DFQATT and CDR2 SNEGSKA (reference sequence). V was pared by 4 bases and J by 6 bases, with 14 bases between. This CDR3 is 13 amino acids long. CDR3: CSATGPPGDTQYF. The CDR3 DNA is TGCAGTGCTACCGGGCCACCGGGTGATACGCAGTATTTT.

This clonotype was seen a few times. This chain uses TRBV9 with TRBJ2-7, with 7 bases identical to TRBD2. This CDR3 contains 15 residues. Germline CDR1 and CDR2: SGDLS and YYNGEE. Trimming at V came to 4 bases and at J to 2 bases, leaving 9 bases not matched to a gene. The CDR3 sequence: CASSPRASGPYEQYF. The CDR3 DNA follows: TGTGCCAGCAGCCCCCGCGCTAGCGGTCCCTACGAGCAGTACTTC.

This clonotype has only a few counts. CDR3 sequence reads: CATSRDRWADQPQHF. The CDR3 region has the DNA TGTGCCACCAGCAGAGATCGGTGGGCCGATCAGCCCCAGCATTTT. This sequence joins TRBV15 and TRBJ1-5; D remains unclear. This CDR3 is built from 15 residues. The V and J ends lost 0 bases and 5 bases respectively, with 11 bases between them. CDR1 is LNHNV and CDR2 is YYDKDF in the germline V gene (reference sequence).